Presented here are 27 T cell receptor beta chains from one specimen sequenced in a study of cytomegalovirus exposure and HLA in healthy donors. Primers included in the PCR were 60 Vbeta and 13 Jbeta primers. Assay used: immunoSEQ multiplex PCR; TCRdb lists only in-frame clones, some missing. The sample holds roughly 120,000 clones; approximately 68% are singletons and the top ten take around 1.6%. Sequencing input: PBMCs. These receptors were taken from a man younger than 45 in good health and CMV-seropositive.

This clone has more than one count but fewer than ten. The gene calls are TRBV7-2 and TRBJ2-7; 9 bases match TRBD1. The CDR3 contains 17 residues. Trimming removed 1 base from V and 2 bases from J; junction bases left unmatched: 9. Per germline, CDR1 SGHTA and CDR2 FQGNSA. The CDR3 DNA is TGTGCCAGCAGCTTAGGGCCTTTAGACAGGGGGACCTACGAGCAGTACTTC. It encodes CASSLGPLDRGTYEQYF.

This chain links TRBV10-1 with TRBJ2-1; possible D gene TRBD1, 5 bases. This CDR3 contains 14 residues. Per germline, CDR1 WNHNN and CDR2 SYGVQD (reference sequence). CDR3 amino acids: CAGVVKSSYNEQFF. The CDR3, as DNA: TGCGCAGGGGTTGTAAAGAGCTCCTACAATGAGCAGTTCTTC.

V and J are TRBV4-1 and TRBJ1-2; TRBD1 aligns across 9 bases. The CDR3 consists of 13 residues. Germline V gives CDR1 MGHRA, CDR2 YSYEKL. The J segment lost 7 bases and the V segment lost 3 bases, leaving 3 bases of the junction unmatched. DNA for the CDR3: TGCGCCAGCAGCCATTGGGACAGGGCTGGCTACACCTTC. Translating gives CASSHWDRAGYTF.

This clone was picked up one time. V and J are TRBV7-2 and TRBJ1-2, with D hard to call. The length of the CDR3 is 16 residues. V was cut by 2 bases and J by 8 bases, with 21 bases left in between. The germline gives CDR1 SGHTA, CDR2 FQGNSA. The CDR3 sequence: CASSLNVGGYSEGYTF. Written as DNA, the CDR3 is TGTGCCAGCAGCTTAAACGTGGGAGGGTATTCGGAAGGCTACACCTTC.

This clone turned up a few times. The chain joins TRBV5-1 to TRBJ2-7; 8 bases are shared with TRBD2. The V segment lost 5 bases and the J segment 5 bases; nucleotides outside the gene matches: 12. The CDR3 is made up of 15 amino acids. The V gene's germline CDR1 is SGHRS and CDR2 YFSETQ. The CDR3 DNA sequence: TGCGCCAGCAGGGTGACCGGGACTAGTAGCCACGAGCAGTACTTC. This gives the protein CASRVTGTSSHEQYF.

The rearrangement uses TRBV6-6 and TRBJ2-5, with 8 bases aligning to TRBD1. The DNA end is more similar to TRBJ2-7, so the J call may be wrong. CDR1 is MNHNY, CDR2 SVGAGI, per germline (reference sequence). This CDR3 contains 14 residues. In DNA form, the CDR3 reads TGTGCCAGCAGTCGCGGACAGGGCGCCTACGAGCAGTACTTC. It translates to CASSRGQGAYEQYF.

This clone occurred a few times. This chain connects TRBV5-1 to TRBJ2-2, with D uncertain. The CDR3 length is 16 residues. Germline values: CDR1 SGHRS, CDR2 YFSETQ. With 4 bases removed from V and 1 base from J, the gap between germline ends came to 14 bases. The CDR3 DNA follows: TGCGCCAGCAGCCCCCTTGCGGTGGGGAACACCGGGGAGCTGTTTTTT. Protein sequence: CASSPLAVGNTGELFF.

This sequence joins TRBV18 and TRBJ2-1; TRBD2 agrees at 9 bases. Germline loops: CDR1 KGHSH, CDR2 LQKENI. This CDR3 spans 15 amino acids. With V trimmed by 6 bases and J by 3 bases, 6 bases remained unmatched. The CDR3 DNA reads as TGTGCCAGCTCGATAGCGGGAGTCGACTACAATGAGCAGTTCTTC. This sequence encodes CASSIAGVDYNEQFF.

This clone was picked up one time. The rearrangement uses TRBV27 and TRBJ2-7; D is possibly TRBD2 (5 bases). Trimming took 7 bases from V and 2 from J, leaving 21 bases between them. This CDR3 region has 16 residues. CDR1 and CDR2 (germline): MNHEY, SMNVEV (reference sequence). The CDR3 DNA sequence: TGTGCCAGCAACTCCTCCCCCTTCGACGGGACCTACGAGCAGTACTTC. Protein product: CASNSSPFDGTYEQYF.

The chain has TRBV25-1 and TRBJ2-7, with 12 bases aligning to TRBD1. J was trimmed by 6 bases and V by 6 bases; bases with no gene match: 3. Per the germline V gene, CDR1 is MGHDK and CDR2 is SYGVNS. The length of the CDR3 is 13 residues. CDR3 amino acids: CASRGQGASEQYF. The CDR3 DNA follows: TGTGCCAGCAGGGGACAGGGGGCTAGCGAGCAGTACTTC.

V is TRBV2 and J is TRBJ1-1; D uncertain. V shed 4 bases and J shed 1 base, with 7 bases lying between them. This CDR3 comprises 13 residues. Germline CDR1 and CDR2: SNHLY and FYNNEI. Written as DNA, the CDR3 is TGTGCCAGCAGTGTATCGCGGAACACTGAAGCTTTCTTT. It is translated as CASSVSRNTEAFF.

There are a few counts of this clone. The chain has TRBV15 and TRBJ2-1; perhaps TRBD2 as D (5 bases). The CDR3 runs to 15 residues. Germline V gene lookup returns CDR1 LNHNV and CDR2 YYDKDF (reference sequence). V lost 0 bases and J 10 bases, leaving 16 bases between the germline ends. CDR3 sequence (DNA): TGTGCCACCAGCAGAGATTTCGAGGTAGCGTCAGAGCAGTTCTTC. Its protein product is CATSRDFEVASEQFF.

The CDR3 here is CASSSFGTSGIQVGDTQYF. The DNA for the CDR3 is TGTGCCAGCAGCTCTTTTGGGACTAGCGGGATTCAAGTTGGTGATACGCAGTATTTT. The rearrangement uses TRBV5-6 and TRBJ2-3; TRBD2 matches 13 bases. Germline V gene sequence: CDR1 SGHDT, CDR2 YYEEEE. Trimming removed 3 bases from V and 6 bases from J; junction bases left unmatched: 16. This CDR3 is 19 amino acids long. Using reference TRBV5-6 and TRBJ2-3 for the parts outside the CDR3, the full variable domain is DAGVTQSPTHLIKTRGQQVTLRCSPKSGHDTVSWYQQALGQGPQFIFQYYEEEERQRGNFPDRFSGHQFPNYSSELNVNALLLGDSALYLCASSSFGTSGIQVGDTQYFGPGTRLTVL.

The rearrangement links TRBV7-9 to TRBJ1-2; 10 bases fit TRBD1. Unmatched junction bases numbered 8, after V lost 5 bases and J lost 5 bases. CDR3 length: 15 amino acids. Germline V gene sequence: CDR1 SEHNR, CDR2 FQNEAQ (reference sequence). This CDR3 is CASSKTGGAWYGYTF. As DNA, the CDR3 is TGTGCCAGCAGCAAGACAGGGGGCGCATGGTATGGCTACACCTTC.

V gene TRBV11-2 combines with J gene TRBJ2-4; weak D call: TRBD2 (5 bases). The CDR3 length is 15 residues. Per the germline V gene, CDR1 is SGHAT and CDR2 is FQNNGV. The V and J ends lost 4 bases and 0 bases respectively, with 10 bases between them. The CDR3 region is CASSSPRGAKNIQYF. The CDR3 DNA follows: TGTGCCAGCAGCTCTCCCCGGGGAGCCAAAAACATTCAGTACTTC. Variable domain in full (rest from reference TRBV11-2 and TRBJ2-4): EAGVAQSPRYKIIEKRQSVAFWCNPISGHATLYWYQQILGQGPKLLIQFQNNGVVDDSQLPKDRFSAERLKGVDSTLKIQPAKLEDSAVYLCASSSPRGAKNIQYFGAGTRLSVL.

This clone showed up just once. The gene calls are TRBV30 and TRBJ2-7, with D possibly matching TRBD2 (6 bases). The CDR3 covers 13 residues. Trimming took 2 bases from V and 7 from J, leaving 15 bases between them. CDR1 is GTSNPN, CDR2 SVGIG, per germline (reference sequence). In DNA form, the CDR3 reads TGTGCCTGGAGTCCAGGGAGGCCCGGGGAGCAGTACTTC. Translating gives CAWSPGRPGEQYF.

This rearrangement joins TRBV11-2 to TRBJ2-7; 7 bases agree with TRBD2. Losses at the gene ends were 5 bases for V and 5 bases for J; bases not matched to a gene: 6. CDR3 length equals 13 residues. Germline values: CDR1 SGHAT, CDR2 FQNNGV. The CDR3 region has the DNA TGTGCCAGCAGCCGGACTAGATCCCACGAGCAGTACTTC. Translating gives CASSRTRSHEQYF.

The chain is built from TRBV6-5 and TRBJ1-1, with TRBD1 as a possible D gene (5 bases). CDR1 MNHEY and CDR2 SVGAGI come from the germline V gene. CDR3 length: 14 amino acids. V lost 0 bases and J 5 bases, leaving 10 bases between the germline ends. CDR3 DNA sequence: TGTGCCAGCAGTTACTCTGCGGGGCTAACTGAAGCTTTCTTT. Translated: CASSYSAGLTEAFF.

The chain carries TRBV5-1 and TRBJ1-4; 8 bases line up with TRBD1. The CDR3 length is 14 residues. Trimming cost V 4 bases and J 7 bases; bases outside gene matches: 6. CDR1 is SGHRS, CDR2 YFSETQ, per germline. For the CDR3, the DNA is TGCGCCAGCAGCCCGGACAGGGCTAGTGAAAAACTGTTTTTT. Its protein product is CASSPDRASEKLFF.

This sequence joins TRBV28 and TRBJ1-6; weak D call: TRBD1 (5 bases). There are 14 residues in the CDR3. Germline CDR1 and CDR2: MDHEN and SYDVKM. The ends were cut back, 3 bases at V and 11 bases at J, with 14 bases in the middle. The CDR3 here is CASSFTGDNPPLHF. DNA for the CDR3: TGTGCCAGCAGTTTCACAGGAGACAATCCACCCCTCCACTTT.

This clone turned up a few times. The CDR3 protein is CAITSRDRDHYGYTF. DNA for the CDR3: TGTGCCATCACATCCCGGGACAGGGACCACTATGGCTACACCTTC. The rearrangement joins TRBV10-3 to TRBJ1-2, with 9 bases identical to TRBD1. V lost 7 bases to trimming and J lost 3 bases; unmatched junction nucleotides: 9. Germline loops: CDR1 ENHRY, CDR2 SYGVKD. This CDR3 is 15 amino acids long.

The CDR3 coding sequence is TGTGCCTGGGCTACAGGGGGGGGCCAGCCCCAGCATTTT. Its protein is CAWATGGGQPQHF. The chain is built from TRBV30 and TRBJ1-5; 8 bases match TRBD1. From germline, CDR1 is GTSNPN and CDR2 SVGIG (reference sequence). This CDR3 region has 13 residues. The J segment lost 7 bases and the V segment lost 5 bases, leaving 7 bases of the junction unmatched.

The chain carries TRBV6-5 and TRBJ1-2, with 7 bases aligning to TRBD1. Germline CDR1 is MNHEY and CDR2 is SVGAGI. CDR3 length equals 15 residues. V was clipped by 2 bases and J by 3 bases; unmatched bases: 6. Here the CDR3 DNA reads TGTGCCAGCAGTTACACAGGGGTCCTGGACTATGGCTACACCTTC. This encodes CASSYTGVLDYGYTF.

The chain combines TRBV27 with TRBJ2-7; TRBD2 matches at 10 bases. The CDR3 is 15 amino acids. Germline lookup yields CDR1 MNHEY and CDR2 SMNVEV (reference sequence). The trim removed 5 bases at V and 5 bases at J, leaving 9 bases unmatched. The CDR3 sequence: CASSLLAGAAHEQYF. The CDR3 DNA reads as TGTGCCAGCAGTCTTCTAGCGGGAGCTGCCCACGAGCAGTACTTC.

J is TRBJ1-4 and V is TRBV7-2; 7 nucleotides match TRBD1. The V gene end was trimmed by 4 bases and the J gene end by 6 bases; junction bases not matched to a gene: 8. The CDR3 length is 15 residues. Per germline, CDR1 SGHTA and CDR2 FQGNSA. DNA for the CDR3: TGTGCCAGCAGCTCGAGACAGGGATGGGATGAAAAACTGTTTTTT. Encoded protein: CASSSRQGWDEKLFF.

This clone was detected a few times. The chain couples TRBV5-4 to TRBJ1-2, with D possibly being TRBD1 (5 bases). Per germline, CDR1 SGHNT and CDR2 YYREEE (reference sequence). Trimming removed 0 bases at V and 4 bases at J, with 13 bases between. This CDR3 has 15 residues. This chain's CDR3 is CASSLAVGGGYGYTF. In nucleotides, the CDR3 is TGTGCCAGCAGCTTGGCCGTCGGGGGGGGCTATGGCTACACCTTC.

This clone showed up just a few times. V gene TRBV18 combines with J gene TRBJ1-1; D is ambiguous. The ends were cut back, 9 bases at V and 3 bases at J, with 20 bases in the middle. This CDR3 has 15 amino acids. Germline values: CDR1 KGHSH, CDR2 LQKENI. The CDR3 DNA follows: TGTGCCAGTTGGCCAACCGGGGTTAGGGACACTGAAGCTTTCTTT. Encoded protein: CASWPTGVRDTEAFF.